This TCR beta chain was sequenced during a study of neurological immune-mediated disorders. The CDR3 has 14 residues. Germline assignment: CDR1 SGDLS and CDR2 YYNGEE. Trimming cost V 3 bases and J 0 bases, with 9 bases left between them. TCRdb re-derived calls from the 5' RACE reads in MiXCR, one entry per CDR3 protein. The sample carries 50,000 to 70,000 distinct CDR3 sequences, roughly 4.8% recorded once. This clonotype was detected ten times or more. The rearrangement links TRBV9 to TRBJ1-1; D is unclear. The sample comprised PBMCs. The receptor comes from a man aged 30 to 45 with multiple sclerosis. The CDR3 nucleotides read TGTGCCAGCAGCGCCGGCTTTATGAACACTGAAGCTTTCTTT. Translating it yields CASSAGFMNTEAFF.